The next 14 T cell receptor beta chains were all read from a single sample in a study of CD8 T cells in Susac syndrome. RNA, at roughly 0.45 to 1 ug, was reverse transcribed with random hexamers. Each CDR3 protein is one row after TCRdb ran MiXCR on the immunoSEQ multiplex PCR reads. The sample holds 400,000 to 550,000 distinct CDR3 sequences; 85% are singletons and the top ten take about 0.12%. Sequenced material: CD8+ T cells from PBMCs. The receptors stem from a human donor with multiple sclerosis.

V is TRBV7-9 and J is TRBJ2-5; TRBD1 matches at 7 bases. Germline-derived CDR1 and CDR2 are SEHNR and FQNEAQ (reference sequence). V trimming: 4 bases; J trimming: 4 bases; junction bases outside the gene matches: 15. There are 17 residues in the CDR3. The DNA for the CDR3 is TGTGCCAGCAGCTCCGCCGGGACAGCCATCCCCCCAGAGACCCAGTACTTC. The encoded protein is CASSSAGTAIPPETQYF. Together with reference TRBV7-9 and TRBJ2-5, the CDR3 gives the full variable domain: DTGVSQNPRHKITKRGQNVTFRCDPISEHNRLYWYRQTLGQGPEFLTYFQNEAQLEKSRLLSDRFSAERPKGSFSTLEIQRTEQGDSAMYLCASSSAGTAIPPETQYFGPGTRLLVL.

The rearrangement uses TRBV12-3 or TRBV12-4 and TRBJ1-2; possible D gene TRBD1, 5 bases. This CDR3 is 13 amino acids long. Trimming cost V 5 bases and J 3 bases, with 10 bases left between them. CDR3 coding DNA: TGTGCCAGCAGTCCCGCGGGACACTATGGCTACACCTTC. Protein: CASSPAGHYGYTF.

This clonotype occurred once. The CDR3 DNA sequence: TGTGCCAGCAGCCAGGTGGCAGTTCAAGAGACCCAGTACTTC. Encoded protein: CASSQVAVQETQYF. This rearrangement joins TRBV5-6 to TRBJ2-5; D gene ambiguous. Trimming removed 4 bases at V and 2 bases at J, with 12 bases between. CDR3 length: 14 amino acids. Germline CDR1 reads SGHDT; CDR2 reads YYEEEE.

The CDR3 here is CASNQGVQGQPQHF. The CDR3 DNA is TGTGCCAGCAATCAGGGGGTCCAGGGGCAGCCCCAGCATTTT. The chain is built from TRBV4-2 and TRBJ1-5; TRBD1 matches 7 bases. CDR3 length: 14 amino acids. The V gene's germline CDR1 is LGHNA and CDR2 YNFKEQ. With 7 bases clipped from V and 7 bases from J, the junction kept 10 bases outside the gene matches.

This rearrangement joins TRBV28 to TRBJ1-5; 9 bases are shared with TRBD1. The V segment lost 6 bases and the J segment 3 bases; nucleotides outside the gene matches: 15. The CDR3 totals 18 residues. Germline values: CDR1 MDHEN, CDR2 SYDVKM. Written as DNA, the CDR3 is TGTGCCAGCAGCCAGACCTCCCTACAGGGGGCCTACAATCAGCCCCAGCATTTT. Amino acid sequence: CASSQTSLQGAYNQPQHF.

The chain employs TRBV27 and TRBJ2-1; TRBD2 aligns across 9 bases. CDR3 size: 14 residues. V lost 3 bases to trimming and J lost 6 bases; unmatched junction nucleotides: 3. From germline, CDR1 is MNHEY and CDR2 SMNVEV (reference sequence). The CDR3 loop is CASSFLAGTNEQFF. For the CDR3, the DNA is TGTGCCAGCAGTTTCCTAGCGGGGACCAATGAGCAGTTCTTC.

This chain connects TRBV9 to TRBJ2-7; D may be TRBD2 (6 bases). Trimming took off 3 bases at V and 1 base at J, with 8 bases between the two ends. The CDR3 is 13 residues long. Germline V lookup: CDR1 SGDLS, CDR2 YYNGEE. CDR3 coding DNA: TGTGCCAGCAGCGGGGGGACTTCCTACGAGCAGTACTTC. Protein: CASSGGTSYEQYF.

The genes are TRBV11-2 and TRBJ2-2; D call uncertain. Trimming shortened V by 1 base and J by 2 bases, and 8 bases separated the two germline ends. Germline CDR1 is SGHAT and CDR2 is FQNNGV. The CDR3 consists of 15 residues. Written as DNA, the CDR3 is TGTGCCAGCAGCTTAGCGTCAGGAAACACCGGGGAGCTGTTTTTT. It codes for CASSLASGNTGELFF.

This clonotype was recorded only once. The rearrangement joins TRBV28 to TRBJ2-3; D unresolved. The germline V and J ends were trimmed by 11 bases and 3 bases, with 15 bases remaining between them. This CDR3 is 13 amino acids long. CDR1 is MDHEN and CDR2 is SYDVKM in the germline V gene. CDR3 in DNA: TGTGCCGGCTGCGATCCACTAACAGATACGCAGTATTTT. Its translation: CAGCDPLTDTQYF. Supplemented by reference TRBV28 and TRBJ2-3, the full variable domain reads DVKVTQSSRYLVKRTGEKVFLECVQDMDHENMFWYRQDPGLGLRLIYFSYDVKMKEKGDIPEGYSVSREKKERFSLILESASTNQTSMYLCAGCDPLTDTQYFGPGTRLTVL.

This sequence joins TRBV19 and TRBJ2-1, with unresolved D. Trimming pared 3 bases from V and 4 bases from J, leaving 10 bases between. The CDR3 runs 14 residues. CDR1 LNHDA and CDR2 SQIVND come from the germline V gene (reference sequence). CDR3 protein: CASSILGTYNEQFF. CDR3 nucleotide sequence: TGTGCCAGTAGTATCTTGGGTACTTACAATGAGCAGTTCTTC.

Here the CDR3 reads CASSPVVAGGIYEQYF. As DNA, the CDR3 is TGTGCCAGCTCCCCTGTGGTAGCGGGGGGAATCTACGAGCAGTACTTC. The genes are TRBV7-6 and TRBJ2-7; 10 bases match TRBD2. The CDR3 runs 16 residues. With 8 bases clipped from V and 3 bases from J, the junction kept 13 bases outside the gene matches. The germline V gene encodes CDR1 SGHVS and CDR2 FNYEAQ.

For the CDR3, the DNA is TGCGCCAGCAGCCCATTTTATGTCCCCAGGGAGACCCAGTACTTC. This gives the protein CASSPFYVPRETQYF. The gene calls are TRBV5-1 and TRBJ2-5; unclear D gene. The V gene's germline CDR1 is SGHRS and CDR2 YFSETQ. Trimming removed 4 bases from V and 5 bases from J, with 18 bases in between. The CDR3 has 15 amino acids.

This chain connects TRBV5-4 to TRBJ2-1; D could derive from TRBD1 or TRBD2 (6 bases each). There are 12 residues in the CDR3. Trimming removed 0 bases at V and 14 bases at J, with 12 bases between. In germline, CDR1 is SGHNT, CDR2 YYREEE (reference sequence). Written as DNA, the CDR3 is TGTGCCAGCAGCTTGGGGGGGGCCGAGAAGTTCTTC. It codes for CASSLGGAEKFF. Full variable domain (remainder filled in from reference TRBV5-4 and TRBJ2-1): ETGVTQSPTHLIKTRGQQVTLRCSSQSGHNTVSWYQQALGQGPQFIFQYYREEENGRGNFPPRFSGLQFPNYSSELNVNALELDDSALYLCASSLGGAEKFFGPGTRLTVL.

This chain uses TRBV6-5 with TRBJ2-1; 12 bases align to TRBD2. CDR3 length: 15 residues. Germline V gene data show CDR1 as MNHEY and CDR2 as SVGAGI. Losses at the gene ends were 2 bases for V and 10 bases for J; bases not matched to a gene: 6. CDR3 bases: TGTGCCAGCAGTTACCTAGCGGGAGGGAGAGACGAGCAGTTCTTC. Translated, it gives CASSYLAGGRDEQFF.